This TCR beta chain emerged from a study of stem cell transplantation in POMP-related autoinflammatory disease. The table came from immunoSEQ multiplex PCR; TCRdb's copy has only in-frame clones and leaves some out. The sample shows tens of thousands of clones, approximately 90% of them seen only once. Trimming took 0 bases from V and 9 from J, leaving 12 bases between them. The CDR3 is made up of 14 amino acids. Germline V gene lookup returns CDR1 SNHLY and CDR2 FYNNEI. The chain combines TRBV2 with TRBJ2-1; D possibly corresponds to TRBD2 (5 bases). This TCR came from a human patient with POMP-related autoinflammation and immune dysregulation (PRAID). Some T cells may be transferred from the graft donor. The sample consisted of CD4+ T cells from PBMCs, taken after stem cell transplantation. DNA for the CDR3: TGTGCCAGCAGTGAAGCGGTACCCCGGGGTGAGCAGTTCTTC. Protein: CASSEAVPRGEQFF.